The clone carrying this T cell receptor beta chain showed up many times. Its cognate antigen is unknown. This CDR3 contains 15 residues. The V and J ends lost 6 bases and 7 bases respectively, with 19 bases between them. In germline, CDR1 is MDHEN, CDR2 SYDVKM. The sample belongs to a study of T cells in Graves' hyperthyroidism and ophthalmopathy. Whole-study findings and limits: Most thyroid clonotypes expanded above 0.001 appeared in blood too.

The TCR beta CDR3 regions underwent amplification using RNA transcripts as the source. HTBI primers were used for first-round RT-PCR of the TCR CDR3. MiXCR was run by TCRdb on the multiplex PCR reads, yielding one entry per CDR3 protein. The sample has about 290,000 distinct CDR3 sequences; 15% to 20% are singletons. Researchers defined stable Graves' hyperthyroidism as no ophthalmopathy progression within 18 months. Patients aged 18 to 65 with hyperthyroidism were newly diagnosed, with duration under 2 months. Clinical symptoms, serum thyroxine, TRAb, thyroid ultrasound and orbital computed tomography established diagnosis.

The source of this sequence is a man under 40 with Graves' hyperthyroidism. The specimen was blood. The V gene is TRBV28, the J gene TRBJ2-1; perhaps TRBD2 as D (6 bases). The CDR3 loop is CASSPRLVSGNEQFF. CDR3 nucleotide sequence: TGTGCCAGCAGCCCTCGACTAGTCAGTGGGAATGAGCAGTTCTTC.